What follows are 9 T cell receptor beta chains derived from one specimen sequenced in a study of shared clonotypes between healthy human individuals. Naive CD8 cells were CD45RO-negative, positively selected for CCR7, excluding terminally differentiated effector memory CD45RA+ cells. Measured with immunoSEQ multiplex PCR; TCRdb has only the in-frame clones, and not every one. This repertoire shows some 630,000 clones, about 96% found once; its top ten account for 0.095% to 0.13%. The sequenced sample was naive CD8+ T cells sorted from blood. All receptors come from a woman aged 25 to 39 in good health.

The rearrangement links TRBV2 to TRBJ2-7; D remains ambiguous. The CDR3 is 12 residues long. Germline-derived CDR1 and CDR2 are SNHLY and FYNNEI. V was cut by 3 bases and J by 4 bases, with 7 bases left in between. CDR3 residues: CASSDLSYEQYF. The CDR3 region has the DNA TGTGCCAGCAGTGATTTAAGTTACGAGCAGTACTTC.

The chain employs TRBV7-8 and TRBJ2-7; weak D call: TRBD1 (5 bases). Trimming removed 3 bases from V and 4 bases from J, with 13 bases in between. Per germline, CDR1 SGHVS and CDR2 FQNEAQ. This CDR3 has 14 amino acids. The CDR3 loop reads CASSFPGQGYEQYF. For the CDR3, the DNA is TGTGCCAGCAGCTTTCCCGGGCAGGGATACGAGCAGTACTTC. Drawing the rest from reference TRBV7-8 and TRBJ2-7, the complete variable domain is GAGVSQSPRYKVAKRGQDVALRCDPISGHVSLFWYQQALGQGPEFLTYFQNEAQLDKSGLPSDRFFAERPEGSVSTLKIQRTQQEDSAVYLCASSFPGQGYEQYFGPGTRLTVT.

This chain links TRBV2 with TRBJ2-5; a weak D match, TRBD2 (5 bases). From germline, CDR1 is SNHLY and CDR2 FYNNEI. The CDR3 consists of 12 residues. Trimming pared 2 bases from V and 5 bases from J, leaving 6 bases between. In DNA form, the CDR3 reads TGTGCCAGCAGTGAACCGGGGGAGACCCAGTACTTC. It codes for CASSEPGETQYF.

The rearrangement joins TRBV4-1 to TRBJ1-4; unclear D gene. The germline V and J ends were trimmed by 0 bases and 6 bases, with 11 bases remaining between them. Germline loops: CDR1 MGHRA, CDR2 YSYEKL. There are 15 residues in the CDR3. The CDR3 nucleotides read TGCGCCAGCAGCCAAGATTCGGGCTTGGATGAAAAACTGTTTTTT. It yields the protein CASSQDSGLDEKLFF.

V usage is TRBV4-2 and J usage is TRBJ2-2, with unresolved D. The CDR3 runs to 15 residues. The V gene's germline CDR1 is LGHNA and CDR2 YNFKEQ. V was clipped by 0 bases and J by 1 base, with 6 bases between them. In DNA form, the CDR3 reads TGTGCCAGCAGCCAAGAAAGCAGGAACACCGGGGAGCTGTTTTTT. Its translation is CASSQESRNTGELFF.

Notes on this clone: Other nucleotide sequences from this sample produce the same CDR3. The chain couples TRBV9 to TRBJ2-7, with 7 positions matching TRBD2. With 3 bases clipped from V and 2 bases from J, the junction kept 2 bases outside the gene matches. The V gene's germline CDR1 is SGDLS and CDR2 YYNGEE. The CDR3 length is 13 residues. The chain's CDR3 is CASSAGTTYEQYF. Here the CDR3 DNA reads TGTGCCAGCAGCGCCGGGACTACCTACGAGCAGTACTTC.

This clone has only one observation. This chain joins TRBV27 and TRBJ2-5, with D uncertain. Germline CDR1 MNHEY, CDR2 SMNVEV (reference sequence). The CDR3 runs to 17 residues. Trimming stripped 3 bases from V and 1 base from J, with 18 bases between. This CDR3 reads CASSLGPELGFQETQYF. CDR3 coding DNA: TGTGCCAGCAGTTTGGGCCCCGAACTGGGTTTCCAAGAGACCCAGTACTTC.

The chain links TRBV9 to TRBJ2-1; TRBD1 is a possible D gene (7 bases). The CDR3 spans 15 residues. Germline-derived CDR1 and CDR2 are SGDLS and YYNGEE. Deletions cut 0 bases from V and 6 bases from J, with 13 bases between. The CDR3 spells CASSVEGGQTNEQFF. For the CDR3, the DNA is TGTGCCAGCAGCGTAGAGGGGGGACAGACCAATGAGCAGTTCTTC.

The chain is built from TRBV27 and TRBJ2-1, with D perhaps being TRBD1 or TRBD2 (5 bases each). In germline, CDR1 is MNHEY, CDR2 SMNVEV (reference sequence). V was cut by 6 bases and J by 3 bases, with 12 bases left in between. This CDR3 has 14 residues. The CDR3 sequence: CASRPGPIYNEQFF. The DNA of the CDR3 is TGTGCCAGCAGGCCGGGACCTATCTACAATGAGCAGTTCTTC.